Listed below are T cell receptor beta chains from one sample, sequenced in a study of blood T cell repertoires in COVID-19. Sequencing used immunoSEQ multiplex PCR; TCRdb keeps in-frame clones, though not all of them. Here the sample spans 13,000 to 15,000 clones, approximately 91% being singletons. The sample consisted of peripheral blood. The origin of the receptors is a woman in her 70s in a cohort sampled during active or convalescent COVID-19. Both conserved end residues are part of each CDR3. A D gene is named only where the DNA matches it firmly. Some rows have no size entry. The others give once, few or many, or a class for an expanded clone.

clone_size: NA
v_call: TRBV7-3
d_call: TRBD1
j_call: TRBJ2-5
cdr3_nt: TGTGCCAGCAGCTTAATGGGACAGGGGGGAGAGACCCAGTACTTC
cdr3_aa: CASSLMGQGGETQYF

clone_size: NA
v_call: TRBV7-9
d_call: NA
j_call: TRBJ2-7
cdr3_nt: TGTGCCAGCACCAATGGGGGGACCCCCTTTAGGGAGCAGTACTTC
cdr3_aa: CASTNGGTPFREQYF

clone_size: NA
v_call: TRBV18
d_call: TRBD2
j_call: TRBJ2-7
cdr3_nt: TGTGCCAGCTCACCCCCGGGACTAGCGGGGGGGCTAGAGCAGTACTTC
cdr3_aa: CASSPPGLAGGLEQYF

clone_size: NA
v_call: TRBV18
d_call: TRBD1
j_call: TRBJ1-1
cdr3_nt: TGTGCCAGCTCACCACTACAGGGGGCGGGTACTGAAGCTTTCTTT
cdr3_aa: CASSPLQGAGTEAFF

clone_size: NA
v_call: TRBV7-3
d_call: NA
j_call: TRBJ2-5
cdr3_nt: TGTGCCAGCAGCTCCCAGACAGGCCTGGGAGAGACCCAGTACTTC
cdr3_aa: CASSSQTGLGETQYF

clone_size: NA
v_call: TRBV2
d_call: NA
j_call: TRBJ1-1
cdr3_nt: TGTGCCAGCAACCGCAGGGGTATCACTGAAGCTTTCTTT
cdr3_aa: CASNRRGITEAFF

clone_size: NA
v_call: TRBV7-2
d_call: TRBD1
j_call: TRBJ2-4
cdr3_nt: TGTGCCAGCAGCCAGACAGGGGGTGGAAACATTCAGTACTTC
cdr3_aa: CASSQTGGGNIQYF

clone_size: NA
v_call: TRBV11-3
d_call: TRBD1
j_call: TRBJ2-3
cdr3_nt: TGTGCCAGCAGCCGTCGACAGGGCGCAGATACGCAGTATTTT
cdr3_aa: CASSRRQGADTQYF

clone_size: NA
v_call: TRBV5-1
d_call: TRBD1
j_call: TRBJ2-1
cdr3_nt: TGCGCCAGCAGCTTGGGCACCGGGACAGGGAGGGGCAATGAGCAGTTCTTC
cdr3_aa: CASSLGTGTGRGNEQFF

clone_size: NA
v_call: TRBV6-1
d_call: NA
j_call: TRBJ1-1
cdr3_nt: TGTGCCAGCAGTGAAACCGCGGGGGCAGCTGAAGCTTTCTTT
cdr3_aa: CASSETAGAAEAFF

clone_size: NA
v_call: TRBV2
d_call: TRBD1
j_call: TRBJ2-7
cdr3_nt: TGTGCCAGCAGTCTGACAGGGAGCTCCTACGAGCAGTACTTC
cdr3_aa: CASSLTGSSYEQYF

clone_size: NA
v_call: TRBV7-2
d_call: NA
j_call: TRBJ1-1
cdr3_nt: TGTGCCAGCAGCTGGTCAGGGCTCACTGAAGCTTTCTTT
cdr3_aa: CASSWSGLTEAFF

clone_size: NA
v_call: TRBV11-3
d_call: NA
j_call: TRBJ2-3
cdr3_nt: TGTGCCAGCAGCCCCCAGGGCCTACCCACAGATACGCAGTATTTT
cdr3_aa: CASSPQGLPTDTQYF

clone_size: NA
v_call: TRBV18
d_call: NA
j_call: TRBJ1-2
cdr3_nt: TGTGCCAGCTCACCATTGCCGCTCTGGGGGACAAAGAACTATGGCTACACCTTC
cdr3_aa: CASSPLPLWGTKNYGYTF

clone_size: NA
v_call: TRBV6-5
d_call: TRBD1
j_call: TRBJ1-4
cdr3_nt: TGTGCCAGCAGACGCCGGGACAGGGACTTAAAACTGTTTTTT
cdr3_aa: CASRRRDRDLKLFF

clone_size: NA
v_call: TRBV20-1
d_call: NA
j_call: TRBJ1-6
cdr3_nt: TGCAGTGCTAGAGCGACAGGCCCCCTCCACTTT
cdr3_aa: CSARATGPLHF

clone_size: NA
v_call: TRBV27
d_call: TRBD1
j_call: TRBJ2-2
cdr3_nt: TGTGCCAGCAGGCCTTACAGGGGTGCCGGGGAGCTGTTTTTT
cdr3_aa: CASRPYRGAGELFF

clone_size: NA
v_call: TRBV10-1
d_call: NA
j_call: TRBJ1-5
cdr3_nt: TGCGCCAGCTCGGTGGGGCAGGGTCAGCCCCAGCATTTT
cdr3_aa: CASSVGQGQPQHF

clone_size: once
v_call: TRBV28
d_call: TRBD2
j_call: TRBJ2-1
cdr3_nt: TGTGCCAGCAGTTTATGGGGCGGGAGCTCCTACAATGAGCAGTTCTTC
cdr3_aa: CASSLWGGSSYNEQFF

clone_size: few
v_call: TRBV6-5
d_call: NA
j_call: TRBJ1-1
cdr3_nt: TGTGCCAGCAGGGCAAACACTGAAGCTTTCTTT
cdr3_aa: CASRANTEAFF